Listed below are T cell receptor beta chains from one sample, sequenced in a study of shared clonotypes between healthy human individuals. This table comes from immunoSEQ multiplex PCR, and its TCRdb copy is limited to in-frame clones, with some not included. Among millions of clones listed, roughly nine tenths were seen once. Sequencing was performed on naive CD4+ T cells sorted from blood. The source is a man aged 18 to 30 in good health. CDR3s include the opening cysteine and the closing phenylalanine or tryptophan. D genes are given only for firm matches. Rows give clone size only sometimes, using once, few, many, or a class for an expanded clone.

DNA: TGCGCCAGCAGTGCCTCGGACAGAGGTTGGGCTGAAGCTTTCTTT
CDR3: CASSASDRGWAEAFF
J: TRBJ1-1
size: -
V: TRBV10-2
D: -

DNA: TGTGCCAGCAGCGTAGGAGGCAGGGGGGACAATGAGCAGTTCTTC
CDR3: CASSVGGRGDNEQFF
J: TRBJ2-1
size: -
V: TRBV9
D: -

DNA: TGTGCCAGCAGATTTCTCGGACTAGCGGGAGGAGGCAATGAGCAGTTCTTC
CDR3: CASRFLGLAGGGNEQFF
J: TRBJ2-1
size: -
V: TRBV5-6
D: TRBD2

DNA: TGTGCCAGCAGTAGGGACGGAGTCCCCTCTGGGGCCAACGTCCTGACTTTC
CDR3: CASSRDGVPSGANVLTF
J: TRBJ2-6
size: -
V: TRBV2
D: -

DNA: TGCAGTGCTACATCAGGGATCGAGCAGTTCTTC
CDR3: CSATSGIEQFF
J: TRBJ2-1
size: -
V: TRBV20-1
D: -

DNA: TGTGCCAGCAGGAGACGGGACAGGGCGGGCGAGCAGTACTTC
CDR3: CASRRRDRAGEQYF
J: TRBJ2-7
size: -
V: TRBV27
D: TRBD1

DNA: TGTGCCAGCTCCAGTAGGGGACAGGCCGTGGGGACTGAAGCTTTCTTT
CDR3: CASSSRGQAVGTEAFF
J: TRBJ1-1
size: -
V: TRBV18
D: TRBD1

DNA: TGTGCCAGCAGCGGGGGACTAGCGGGAGAGACCCAGTACTTC
CDR3: CASSGGLAGETQYF
J: TRBJ2-5
size: -
V: TRBV9
D: TRBD2

DNA: TGTGCCAGCAGCCTCCTCTTAGGTGGAAACACCATATATTTT
CDR3: CASSLLLGGNTIYF
J: TRBJ1-3
size: -
V: TRBV11-2
D: -

DNA: TGTGCCAGTAGTCCGACAGAATTTTATAATTCACCCCTCCACTTT
CDR3: CASSPTEFYNSPLHF
J: TRBJ1-6
size: -
V: TRBV19
D: -

DNA: TGTGCCAGAAGCCAAGTCCGGGACAGGGGGCAAGAGTGTATTGGGATCACAGATACGCAGTATTTT
CDR3: CARSQVRDRGQECIGITDTQYF
J: TRBJ2-3
size: -
V: TRBV4-2
D: TRBD1

DNA: TGTGCCAGCTCACCCGGGACAGGGGGCGATGAGCAGTTCTTC
CDR3: CASSPGTGGDEQFF
J: TRBJ2-1
size: once
V: TRBV18
D: TRBD1

DNA: TGCAGCGTCCGGACAGGGGGGGAGACCCAGTACTTC
CDR3: CSVRTGGETQYF
J: TRBJ2-5
size: -
V: TRBV29-1
D: TRBD1

DNA: TGTGCCAGCAAGGGCCTGGGAGGGAACTATGGCTACACCTTC
CDR3: CASKGLGGNYGYTF
J: TRBJ1-2
size: once
V: TRBV9
D: -

DNA: TGTGCCATTTCCGGGACAGCGAACACTGAAGCTTTCTTT
CDR3: CAISGTANTEAFF
J: TRBJ1-1
size: -
V: TRBV10-3
D: TRBD1

DNA: TGTGCCAGCAGCTTTGGGGAGGCCGGGGAGCTGTTTTTT
CDR3: CASSFGEAGELFF
J: TRBJ2-2
size: -
V: TRBV11-3
D: -

DNA: TGTGCCAGCAGCTCCGGCCGCAACTATGGCTACACCTTC
CDR3: CASSSGRNYGYTF
J: TRBJ1-2
size: -
V: TRBV7-2
D: -

DNA: TGCGCCAGCAGCCAACTACAGGGGGGATTCTACGAGCAGTACTTC
CDR3: CASSQLQGGFYEQYF
J: TRBJ2-7
size: -
V: TRBV5-1
D: TRBD1

DNA: TGTGCCAGCAGCCGGACACTCGCGAACACCGGGGAGCTGTTTTTT
CDR3: CASSRTLANTGELFF
J: TRBJ2-2
size: -
V: TRBV7-2
D: -

DNA: TGTGCCGGCAGCGCCGCCAGCCAGATGAACACTGAAGCTTTCTTT
CDR3: CAGSAASQMNTEAFF
J: TRBJ1-1
size: -
V: TRBV9
D: -

DNA: TGTGCCAGCAGCTTAGGAGCTCAAGAGACCAATGAGCAGTTCTTC
CDR3: CASSLGAQETNEQFF
J: TRBJ2-1
size: -
V: TRBV11-3
D: -

DNA: TGTGCCATCGTTAAGGGGAACACTGAAGCTTTCTTT
CDR3: CAIVKGNTEAFF
J: TRBJ1-1
size: once
V: TRBV27
D: -

DNA: TGTGCCAGCAGCACTTGGGGGACTAGCGGAAATAACATTCAGTACTTC
CDR3: CASSTWGTSGNNIQYF
J: TRBJ2-4
size: -
V: TRBV9
D: TRBD2

DNA: TGTGCCAGCAGCTTGGATAGGGTCCATGGCTACACCTTC
CDR3: CASSLDRVHGYTF
J: TRBJ1-2
size: -
V: TRBV5-5
D: -

DNA: TGTGCCAGCAGTGAGCGGGTAAGCTCCTACAATGAGCAGTTCTTC
CDR3: CASSERVSSYNEQFF
J: TRBJ2-1
size: -
V: TRBV6-1
D: -

DNA: TGTGCCAGTAGTATAGGGTCCAGGGGAAGCAATCAGCCCCAGCATTTT
CDR3: CASSIGSRGSNQPQHF
J: TRBJ1-5
size: -
V: TRBV19
D: -

DNA: TGTGCCAGTAGTATCCCGGGCGGGAGTTTCAATGAGCAGTTCTTC
CDR3: CASSIPGGSFNEQFF
J: TRBJ2-1
size: -
V: TRBV19
D: TRBD2

DNA: TGTGCCAGCAGCTCAGCGGGCCCTGGGCAGCCCCAGCATTTT
CDR3: CASSSAGPGQPQHF
J: TRBJ1-5
size: -
V: TRBV7-8
D: -

DNA: TGTGCCAGCAGTGGTCAAACAGGGTACCAGCCCCAGCATTTT
CDR3: CASSGQTGYQPQHF
J: TRBJ1-5
size: -
V: TRBV2
D: -

DNA: TGTGCCAGCAGCCCACCTCTAAGCTCCTACAATGAGCAGTTCTTC
CDR3: CASSPPLSSYNEQFF
J: TRBJ2-1
size: once
V: TRBV7-2
D: -

DNA: TGTGCCAGCAGTTCCATTGGCGGGAATTATGAAAAACTGTTTTTT
CDR3: CASSSIGGNYEKLFF
J: TRBJ1-4
size: -
V: TRBV28
D: -

DNA: TGCGCCAGCAGCCCGGACAGAAGTGGCTATGGCTACACCTTC
CDR3: CASSPDRSGYGYTF
J: TRBJ1-2
size: once
V: TRBV5-1
D: -

DNA: TGCAGCGTTGGTGGCGGCTACTCCTACGAGCAGTACTTC
CDR3: CSVGGGYSYEQYF
J: TRBJ2-7
size: -
V: TRBV29-1
D: -

DNA: TGTGCCAGCAGCGATAGGGCAGCAAGCTATAATTCACCCCTCCACTTT
CDR3: CASSDRAASYNSPLHF
J: TRBJ1-6
size: -
V: TRBV7-8
D: -

DNA: TGTGCCAGCAGTTTATATGGGGGTAGCACTGAAGCTTTCTTT
CDR3: CASSLYGGSTEAFF
J: TRBJ1-1
size: once
V: TRBV28
D: -

DNA: TGTGCCAGCAGCGTAGACACAGGGCCTTACAATGAGCAGTTCTTC
CDR3: CASSVDTGPYNEQFF
J: TRBJ2-1
size: -
V: TRBV9
D: -

DNA: TGCGCCAGCAGCCGGGGGGGTCCTCAGCCCCAGCATTTT
CDR3: CASSRGGPQPQHF
J: TRBJ1-5
size: -
V: TRBV5-1
D: -

DNA: TGTGCCAGCAGTGCCTCCCGGGACATCGGCGGCTACACCTTC
CDR3: CASSASRDIGGYTF
J: TRBJ1-2
size: once
V: TRBV6-1
D: -

DNA: TGTGCCAGCCTACAGGGGGGGAACACTGAAGCTTTCTTT
CDR3: CASLQGGNTEAFF
J: TRBJ1-1
size: -
V: TRBV2
D: TRBD1

DNA: TGTGCCAGCAGTGCCGAGGGGAACTTC
CDR3: CASSAEGNF
J: TRBJ2-4
size: -
V: TRBV5-8
D: -

DNA: TGTGCCAGCAGCGCAACCGGGACAGGGGGCCCAGATACGCAGTATTTT
CDR3: CASSATGTGGPDTQYF
J: TRBJ2-3
size: -
V: TRBV7-6
D: TRBD1